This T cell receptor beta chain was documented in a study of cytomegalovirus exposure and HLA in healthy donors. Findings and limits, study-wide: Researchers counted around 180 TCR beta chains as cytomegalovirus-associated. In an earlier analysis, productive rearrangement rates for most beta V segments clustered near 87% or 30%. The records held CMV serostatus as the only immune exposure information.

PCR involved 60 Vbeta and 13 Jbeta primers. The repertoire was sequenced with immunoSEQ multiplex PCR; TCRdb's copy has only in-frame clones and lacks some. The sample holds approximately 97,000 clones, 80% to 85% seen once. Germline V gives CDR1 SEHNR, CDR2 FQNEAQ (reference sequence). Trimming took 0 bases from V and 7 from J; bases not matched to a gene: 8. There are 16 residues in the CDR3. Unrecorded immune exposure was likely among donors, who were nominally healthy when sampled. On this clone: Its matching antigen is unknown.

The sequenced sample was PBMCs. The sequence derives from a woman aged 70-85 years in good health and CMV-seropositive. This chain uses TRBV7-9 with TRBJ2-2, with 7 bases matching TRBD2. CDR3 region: CASSLAGEGPFGELFF. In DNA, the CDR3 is TGTGCCAGCAGCTTAGCCGGGGAGGGCCCTTTCGGGGAGCTGTTTTTT.